This TCR beta chain emerged from a study of vaccination effects on CD4 cells after COVID-19. Study-level background: Participants each got two BNT162b2 or mRNA-1273 vaccine doses.

Before sequencing took place, the ViraFEST assay used viral peptide pools to expand antigen-specific CD4+ T cells. After around nine days in culture, the CD4+ T cells were isolated. Testing of the vaccine recipients showed negative nucleocapsid antibodies and no prior SARS-CoV-2 infection. In culture with roughly 10 IU/ml IL-2 and roughly 9.7 ug/ml peptides, PBMC were grown at a few million per well. As to this clone: Its antigen is undetermined.

Method: immunoSEQ multiplex PCR; TCRdb's copy keeps in-frame clones and lacks some. Of just under 45,000 clones listed, roughly 79% are singletons. CDR3 length: 14 amino acids. The germline V and J ends were trimmed by 4 bases and 7 bases, with 14 bases remaining between them. Germline CDR1 reads SGHTA; CDR2 reads FQGNSA. The V and J genes are TRBV7-2 and TRBJ1-5; D remains ambiguous. The sample here was CD4+ T cells from PBMCs cultured with SARS-CoV-2 spike peptides, taken before COVID-19 vaccination. The TCR originated in a human donor who received a COVID-19 vaccine. The CDR3 reads CASSSNGIAQPQHF. The CDR3, as DNA: TGTGCCAGCAGCTCGAACGGGATTGCGCAGCCCCAGCATTTT.